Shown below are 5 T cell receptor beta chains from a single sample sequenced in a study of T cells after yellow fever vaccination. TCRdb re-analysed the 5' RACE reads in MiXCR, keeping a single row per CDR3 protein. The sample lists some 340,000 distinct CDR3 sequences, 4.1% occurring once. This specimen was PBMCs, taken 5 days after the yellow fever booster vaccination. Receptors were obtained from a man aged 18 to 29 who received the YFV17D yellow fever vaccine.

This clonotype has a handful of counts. This CDR3 is CASSTDRDRHEKLFF. CDR3 DNA: TGTGCCAGCAGTACCGACAGGGATCGACATGAAAAACTGTTTTTT. The chain uses TRBV6-1 and TRBJ1-4, with TRBD1 identical over 7 bases. Germline V gene sequence: CDR1 MNHNS, CDR2 SASEGT. This CDR3 has 15 amino acids. Trimming removed 5 bases from V and 6 bases from J; junction bases left unmatched: 9.

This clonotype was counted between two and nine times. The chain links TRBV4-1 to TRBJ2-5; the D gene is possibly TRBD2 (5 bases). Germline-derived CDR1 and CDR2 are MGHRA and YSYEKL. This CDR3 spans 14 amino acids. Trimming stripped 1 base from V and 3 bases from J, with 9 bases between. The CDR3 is CASSQAGREETQYF. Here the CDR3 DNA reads TGCGCCAGCAGCCAAGCGGGGAGAGAAGAGACCCAGTACTTC.

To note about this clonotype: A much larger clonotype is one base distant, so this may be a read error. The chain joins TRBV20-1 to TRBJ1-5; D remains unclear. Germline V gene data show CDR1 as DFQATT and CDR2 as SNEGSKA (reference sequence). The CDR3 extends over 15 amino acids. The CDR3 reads CSARVPGITNQPLHF. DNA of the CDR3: TGCAGTGCTAGAGTCCCCGGGATCACCAATCAGCCCCTGCATTTT.

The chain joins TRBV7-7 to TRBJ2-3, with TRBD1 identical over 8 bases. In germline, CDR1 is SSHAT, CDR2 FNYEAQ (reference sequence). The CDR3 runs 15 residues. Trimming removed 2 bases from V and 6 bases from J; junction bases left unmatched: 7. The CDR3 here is CASSLFGQGLDTQYF. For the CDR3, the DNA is TGTGCCAGCAGCTTATTTGGACAGGGACTGGATACGCAGTATTTT.

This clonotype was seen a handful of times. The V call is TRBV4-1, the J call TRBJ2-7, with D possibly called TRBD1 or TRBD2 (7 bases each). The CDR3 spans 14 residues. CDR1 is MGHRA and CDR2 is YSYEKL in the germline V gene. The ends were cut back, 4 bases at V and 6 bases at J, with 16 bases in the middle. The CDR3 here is CASSLGEGAGEQYF. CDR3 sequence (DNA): TGCGCCAGCAGCCTCGGGGAGGGGGCTGGCGAGCAGTACTTC.